The rows below give T cell receptor beta chains drawn from one sample of a study of T cell repertoires in cytomegalovirus infection. For these receptors, no antigen is known. A single record per CDR3 protein comes from TCRdb applying MiXCR to the reads. This sample has 100,000 to 150,000 distinct CDR3 sequences, with approximately 24% found just once. The sample comprised PBMCs, sequenced either directly or after in vitro stimulation (not recorded which). Receptor source: a human donor in good health (CMV status not recorded). Some clones in this sample may be carry-over from other donors' samples. CDR3s include the opening cysteine and the closing phenylalanine or tryptophan. A D gene is named only where the DNA matches it firmly. Clone size, where shown, is once, few, many, or a class for clones that have expanded.

cdr3_nt	cdr3_aa	j_call	clone_size	v_call	d_call
TGTGCCAGCAGCTTGTGGGGAAAGGTCACTGAAGCTTTCTTT	CASSLWGKVTEAFF	TRBJ1-1	-	TRBV5-4	-
TGTGCCAGCAGTTACTCAATAGTGGGACTCTACGAGCAGTACTTC	CASSYSIVGLYEQYF	TRBJ2-7	-	TRBV6-5	-
TGTGCCAGCAGCTTAAGCGGGACTTACAATGAGCAGTTCTTC	CASSLSGTYNEQFF	TRBJ2-1	-	TRBV11-2	TRBD2
TGTGCCAGCAGGGGGGGCACCACTTGGAATCAGCCCCAGCATTTT	CASRGGTTWNQPQHF	TRBJ1-5	-	TRBV27	-
TGTGCCAGTGGATCCGGGACCGTGAATGAAAAACTGTTTTTT	CASGSGTVNEKLFF	TRBJ1-4	-	TRBV6-1	-
TGTGCCAGCAGTCCTTTTTCGGAGTACAACAATGAGCAGTTCTTC	CASSPFSEYNNEQFF	TRBJ2-1	many	TRBV27	-
TGCGCCAGCAGCCAAGATCAGGTGACAGGGCACTATGGCTACACCTTC	CASSQDQVTGHYGYTF	TRBJ1-2	-	TRBV4-1	TRBD1
TGTGCCAGCAGCTTAGCGCTCGGACTCCCGAGCGCCGGGGAGCTGTTTTTT	CASSLALGLPSAGELFF	TRBJ2-2	-	TRBV7-6	-
TGTGCCAGCAGTGAAGGACCTCAGGTCTACGAGCAGTACTTC	CASSEGPQVYEQYF	TRBJ2-7	many	TRBV25-1	-
TGTGCCAGCTCCCTAGGAGAAGCGTTATACTTC	CASSLGEALYF	TRBJ2-7	few	TRBV27	-
TGTGCCACCAGTTTGGGCGGCGGGCTCGAGCTGTTTTTT	CATSLGGGLELFF	TRBJ2-2	few	TRBV24-1	-
TGTGCCAGCAGCCGGGGGGGGATTGCGAAAAAACTGTTTTTT	CASSRGGIAKKLFF	TRBJ1-4	few	TRBV5-4	-
TGTGCCAGTAAATTCGCGGGCACAGATACGCAGTATTTT	CASKFAGTDTQYF	TRBJ2-3	-	TRBV19	-
TGTGCCAGCAGCTTTTTGGGACAGGCCAGTTCACCCCTCCACTTT	CASSFLGQASSPLHF	TRBJ1-6	few	TRBV5-6	TRBD1
TGTGCCAGCAGTCTATCTAGCGGTGAAAGCTCCTACGAGCAGTACTTC	CASSLSSGESSYEQYF	TRBJ2-7	few	TRBV27	TRBD2
TGTGCCAGCAGCTTACTACCCGAAGGGTGGTCCTACGAGCAGTACTTC	CASSLLPEGWSYEQYF	TRBJ2-7	-	TRBV7-2	-
TGTGCCAGCAGTCCTACTAGCGGGAGGGCCTCGGTCTATGAGCAGTTCTTC	CASSPTSGRASVYEQFF	TRBJ2-1	many	TRBV7-2	TRBD2
TGTGCCAGCAGCTCGGAGGTGAATTCACCCCTCCACTTT	CASSSEVNSPLHF	TRBJ1-6	few	TRBV7-6	-
TGTGCCAGCAGCTCCGGGACTATCGATGAGCAGTTCTTC	CASSSGTIDEQFF	TRBJ2-1	few	TRBV6-8	TRBD2
TGTGCCAGCAGCCCACTAGCGGGAGTAGTTACCGGGGAGCTGTTTTTT	CASSPLAGVVTGELFF	TRBJ2-2	-	TRBV7-2	TRBD2
TGTGCCAGCAGCTTAGTTCAGGGAGTTCGACAAGAGACCCAGTACTTC	CASSLVQGVRQETQYF	TRBJ2-5	many	TRBV7-6	-
TGTGCCAGCAGCTTCTGGGCTATCGGCTCGGGGTCCAATGAGCAGTTCTTC	CASSFWAIGSGSNEQFF	TRBJ2-1	-	TRBV7-2	-
TGTGCCAGCAGTTTACGACAAGTGCACACTGAAGCTTTCTTT	CASSLRQVHTEAFF	TRBJ1-1	-	TRBV28	-
TGTGCCAGCAGCAAAGCCGGGGTCAATCAGCCCCAGCATTTT	CASSKAGVNQPQHF	TRBJ1-5	many	TRBV7-8	-
TGCGCCAGCAGCCAAGATGGTGGCTCTGGAAACACCATATATTTT	CASSQDGGSGNTIYF	TRBJ1-3	-	TRBV4-3	-
TGTGCCAGCAGCTCCGAAGGGACTAGCGGGAGCGATGAGCAGTTCTTC	CASSSEGTSGSDEQFF	TRBJ2-1	many	TRBV7-8	TRBD2
TGTGCCAGCAGCTTATGGGTGACTAGCATAAATGAGCAGTTCTTC	CASSLWVTSINEQFF	TRBJ2-1	many	TRBV7-2	TRBD2
TGTGCCAGCAGCTTTATAGGGGGGGCCGCTGAAGCTTTCTTT	CASSFIGGAAEAFF	TRBJ1-1	many	TRBV11-2	-
TGTGCCAGCAGTTTAGCAGGGGCTTATGGCTACACCTTC	CASSLAGAYGYTF	TRBJ1-2	few	TRBV12-3/TRBV12-4	-
TGTGCCAGCAGTTTATTCAGGGGATATGAGCAGTTCTTC	CASSLFRGYEQFF	TRBJ2-1	-	TRBV28	-
TGTGCCAGCAGCTTCGTCGGGCGGACCACTGATGAGCAGTTCTTC	CASSFVGRTTDEQFF	TRBJ2-1	-	TRBV7-2	-
TGCGCCAGCAGCCCATGGACGGGCAGCTCCTACAATGAGCAGTTCTTC	CASSPWTGSSYNEQFF	TRBJ2-1	few	TRBV5-1	-
TGTGTCAGCACCAGGACAGGGGTCTCTGAAGCTTTCTTT	CVSTRTGVSEAFF	TRBJ1-1	-	TRBV12-3/TRBV12-4	TRBD1
TGCGCCAGCAGCCCCAGTCCGTCTCTCCCCAATCAGCCCCAGCATTTT	CASSPSPSLPNQPQHF	TRBJ1-5	many	TRBV4-1	-
TGTGCCAGCAGCTTAGTTGGGCCGAGTACCGGGGCCAACGTCCTGACTTTC	CASSLVGPSTGANVLTF	TRBJ2-6	many	TRBV7-2	-
TGTGCCAGCAGTCAAGGACTAGCGGGAGAGGGGGAGACCCAGTACTTC	CASSQGLAGEGETQYF	TRBJ2-5	-	TRBV27	TRBD2
TGCGCCAGCAGCCAGGACGGACTAGCGGGAGGGCCAGATACGCAGTATTTT	CASSQDGLAGGPDTQYF	TRBJ2-3	-	TRBV4-1	TRBD2
TGTGCCAGCAGTTTCCAGGGGTTCATGGATACGCAGTATTTT	CASSFQGFMDTQYF	TRBJ2-3	few	TRBV12-3/TRBV12-4	-
TGCAGCGTTCTGGCAGGCGAAGAGACCCAGTACTTC	CSVLAGEETQYF	TRBJ2-5	-	TRBV29-1	-
TGTGCCAGCAGCCTTACAGGGGCACTGAAGGCTTTCTTT	CASSLTGALKAFF	TRBJ1-1	many	TRBV7-9	TRBD1
TGTGCCAGCAGTCCAAGGGGCGCCAATAATTCACCCCTCCACTTT	CASSPRGANNSPLHF	TRBJ1-6	few	TRBV12-3/TRBV12-4	-
TGTGCCAGCAGCCAGGGGGAGACCCAGTACTTC	CASSQGETQYF	TRBJ2-5	few	TRBV7-3	-
TGTGCCAGCAGTGGGCCCGGGACTAACACCAATGAGCAGTTCTTC	CASSGPGTNTNEQFF	TRBJ2-1	few	TRBV25-1	TRBD2
TGTGCCAGCAGCGTGACAGGCGGGGGCACTGAAGCTTTCTTT	CASSVTGGGTEAFF	TRBJ1-1	-	TRBV7-8	-
TGTGCCAGCGTAAGGGGGGGTGACTATGGCTACACCTTC	CASVRGGDYGYTF	TRBJ1-2	few	TRBV28	-
TGTGCCAGCAGAACCCGTGGACAGGCCAACTACAATGAGCAGTTCTTC	CASRTRGQANYNEQFF	TRBJ2-1	few	TRBV28	TRBD1
TGTGCCAGCAGCCCGAGTGGGGCCGGCTACACCTTC	CASSPSGAGYTF	TRBJ1-2	once	TRBV7-9	-
TGTGCCAGCAGCTTGGAGGGACAGGTCGCCCCCGTCCTTGGCTACACCTTC	CASSLEGQVAPVLGYTF	TRBJ1-2	few	TRBV7-2	TRBD1
TGTGCCAGCATTCGACTAGCGGGAGTTGGCGGGGAGCTGTTTTTT	CASIRLAGVGGELFF	TRBJ2-2	few	TRBV2	TRBD2